The T cell receptor beta chain described here comes from a study of early T cells in non-severe SARS-CoV-2 infection. About the research overall: Bulk RNA taken from unsorted whole blood was sequenced, leaving chains unpaired.

Researchers attached unique molecular identifiers to individual cDNA molecules. Each CDR3 protein is one row after TCRdb ran MiXCR on the 5' RACE reads. The data contain tens of thousands of distinct CDR3 sequences, roughly 9.2% of them singletons. The CDR3 is made up of 20 amino acids. The junction had 16 bases not matched to a gene; V was cut back by 3 bases and J by 3 bases. Germline V gene sequence: CDR1 SGHKS, CDR2 YYEKEE (reference sequence). On this clonotype: The target antigen is unknown.

Findings of the study overall: Matches to VDJdb favored anti-spike CD8 responses and missed private and CD4 specificities.

V is TRBV5-5 and J is TRBJ2-6, with 9 bases identical to TRBD1. Sequences were obtained from whole blood. The receptor's source is an adult who was a healthcare worker with PCR-confirmed SARS-CoV-2 infection or an uninfected control (not recorded which). The CDR3 reads CASSSPTIRDRDRGANVLTF. Here the CDR3 DNA reads TGTGCCAGCAGCTCGCCGACGATCCGGGACAGGGATCGTGGGGCCAACGTCCTGACTTTC.